This TCR beta chain was profiled in a study of Tregs in tolerant kidney transplant recipients. About the research overall: The nonmyeloablative bone marrow transplants came from related graft donors, with transient mixed chimerism.

Only in-frame clones appear in the TCRdb table, and some are missing; sequencing was by immunoSEQ multiplex PCR. Here the sample spans over 60,000 clones, less than 90% being singletons. This CDR3 comprises 13 residues. V gave up 2 bases and J gave up 8 bases, with 12 bases separating them. From germline, CDR1 is GTSNPN and CDR2 SVGIG (reference sequence). The chain combines TRBV30 with TRBJ2-2; tentatively, D is TRBD2 (6 bases). Sample: CD4+ T cells from blood, taken before the transplant. The sequence was collected from a human donor who received a combined kidney and bone marrow transplant. For the CDR3, the DNA is TGTGCCTGGAGTCTTGAGGGGACTGGGGAGCTGTTTTTT. Protein product: CAWSLEGTGELFF.